This paragraph reports one T cell receptor beta chain. Its antigen remains unidentified. Relative to the germline gene, one junction end is altered; a read error may explain this. The library was obtained by PCR. These reads were obtained on an Illumina HiSeq 2000. The raw public data were reprocessed by TCRdb itself: fastp quality trimming at Q25, MiXCR clonotype calling, in-frame beta chains only. CDR3 protein sequences are deduplicated, and each keeps its most common genes and DNA. This sample holds over 100,000 distinct CDR3 sequences; more than 45% were observed only once. The ten largest account for approximately 13% of the sample. This record belongs to a study of CDR3 diversity in severe acne (dated by TCRdb to the late 2010s). Material for sequencing was blood. The receptor was derived from a male donor with acne.

At the DNA level, the sequence is TGTGCCAACAGCTACCGACAGGGAGGCTCCTATAATTCACCCCTCCACTTT. Its amino acids are CANSYRQGGSYNSPLHF. The sequence is built from TRBV7-2 and TRBJ1-6, with 7 central nucleotides matching TRBD1. Its CDR3 holds 17 amino acids, cysteine through phenylalanine. Of the read, only the CDR3 DNA is kept; its 51 bases are in frame from base 1. CDR1 and CDR2 were assigned from the germline V gene as SGHTA and FQGNSA.